This passage covers 20 T cell receptor beta chains from one sample sequenced in a study of identical twins. Via MiXCR, TCRdb re-called the 5' RACE reads, giving one row per CDR3 protein. The sample consists of some 690,000 distinct CDR3 sequences, about 20% of them appearing once. These sequences were also reported in another study, on T cells expressing NK-cell markers.

The source material was PBMCs. Receptor source: a woman younger than 30 in good health.

This clonotype was detected a few times. The chain uses TRBV7-2 and TRBJ2-7, with D hard to call. This CDR3 spans 15 amino acids. The germline CDR1 and CDR2 sequences are SGHTA and FQGNSA. Trimming left V 2 bases short and J 5 bases short, with 16 bases between. In DNA, the CDR3 is TGTGCCAGCAGCTTACAAAAGACCGTTTGGGACGAGCAGTACTTC. Protein sequence: CASSLQKTVWDEQYF.

This clonotype was picked up a small number of times. V and J are TRBV3-1 and TRBJ2-1; maybe TRBD2 (6 bases). This CDR3 spans 16 amino acids. Germline V gene data show CDR1 as LGHDT and CDR2 as YNNKEL (reference sequence). Deletions cut 2 bases from V and 8 bases from J, with 19 bases between. CDR3 region: CASSQSGRWVPHEQFF. CDR3 coding DNA: TGTGCCAGCAGCCAATCGGGGAGGTGGGTTCCCCATGAGCAGTTCTTC.

This clonotype showed up just a few times. The rearrangement uses TRBV29-1 and TRBJ2-2; 13 positions agree with TRBD2. The CDR3 is 17 residues long. Trimming cost V 6 bases and J 1 base; bases outside gene matches: 8. The V gene's germline CDR1 is SQVTM and CDR2 ANQGSEA. CDR3 protein: CSVAGGLAGVNTGELFF. Here the CDR3 DNA reads TGCAGCGTCGCCGGTGGACTAGCGGGAGTGAACACCGGGGAGCTGTTTTTT.

Ten or more counts support this clonotype. The chain is built from TRBV12-3 or TRBV12-4 and TRBJ2-5; either TRBD1 or TRBD2 may supply D (5 bases each). This CDR3 comprises 16 residues. Trimming shortened V by 6 bases and J by 4 bases, and 21 bases separated the two germline ends. In nucleotides, the CDR3 is TGTGCCAGCAGGCCCGGGACGGAATATAACTCAGAGACCCAGTACTTC. Its protein product is CASRPGTEYNSETQYF.

The table lists this clonotype with a few counts. The chain couples TRBV29-1 to TRBJ2-6; no clear D. The CDR3 sequence is 13 residues long. CDR1 and CDR2 (germline): SQVTM, ANQGSEA. V was clipped by 7 bases and J by 2 bases, with 9 bases between them. Here the CDR3 reads CSARYAGANVLTF. CDR3 bases: TGCAGCGCTCGGTATGCTGGGGCCAACGTCCTGACTTTC.

The chain uses TRBV7-9 and TRBJ2-7; D is tentatively TRBD1 or TRBD2 (5 bases each). This CDR3 is built from 14 residues. Germline V gene lookup returns CDR1 SEHNR and CDR2 FQNEAQ (reference sequence). Deletions cut 5 bases from V and 2 bases from J, with 13 bases between. CDR3 in DNA: TGTGCCAGCAGCCGGGACGTAAAAGCCTACGAGCAGTACTTC. It is translated as CASSRDVKAYEQYF.

There are a few counts of this clonotype. The rearrangement links TRBV3-1 to TRBJ1-2; 8 bases line up with TRBD1. The length of the CDR3 is 13 residues. Germline V gene data show CDR1 as LGHDT and CDR2 as YNNKEL (reference sequence). The ends lost 6 bases at V and 4 bases at J; junction bases unmatched: 4. The CDR3 loop reads CASRLGTGYGYTF. The CDR3, as DNA: TGTGCCAGCAGGCTGGGGACAGGCTATGGCTACACCTTC.

There are a few counts of this clonotype. This chain uses TRBV7-9 with TRBJ1-1, with D possibly matching TRBD1 (5 bases). V was trimmed by 0 bases and J by 8 bases, leaving 13 bases between them. In germline, CDR1 is SEHNR, CDR2 FQNEAQ (reference sequence). The CDR3 runs to 14 residues. CDR3 sequence (DNA): TGTGCCAGCAGCTTAGCTGGGATCCACAGGGAAGCTTTCTTT. This translates into CASSLAGIHREAFF.

The genes are TRBV7-3 and TRBJ2-7; 10 nucleotides align to TRBD2. Germline V gives CDR1 SGHTA, CDR2 FQGTGA. This CDR3 region has 15 residues. V was pared by 4 bases and J by 5 bases, with 8 bases of the junction left unmatched. The CDR3 DNA follows: TGTGCCAGCAGCTATAGAGCGGGGGGGCCTCACGAGCAGTACTTC. Its translation: CASSYRAGGPHEQYF.

This clonotype has a handful of counts. The chain recombines TRBV12-3 or TRBV12-4 with TRBJ2-7; tentative D call: TRBD1 (6 bases). The V end lost 4 bases, the J end lost 2 bases, and 15 bases lay between the germline ends. The CDR3 extends over 15 amino acids. The CDR3 bases are TGTGCCAGCAGTTGGCAGGGGATAGGCGCCTACGAGCAGTACTTC. This encodes CASSWQGIGAYEQYF.

Here the CDR3 reads CASSLEVIGEQYF. As DNA, the CDR3 is TGCGCCAGCAGCTTGGAAGTGATCGGCGAGCAGTACTTC. This sequence joins TRBV5-1 and TRBJ2-7; no clear D. Germline CDR1 and CDR2: SGHRS and YFSETQ. With 0 bases removed from V and 6 bases from J, the gap between germline ends came to 10 bases. This CDR3 is 13 amino acids long. Complete variable domain (other parts from reference TRBV5-1 and TRBJ2-7): KAGVTQTPRYLIKTRGQQVTLSCSPISGHRSVSWYQQTPGQGLQFLFEYFSETQRNKGNFPGRFSGRQFSNSRSEMNVSTLELGDSALYLCASSLEVIGEQYFGPGTRLTVT.

The chain has TRBV2 and TRBJ2-7, with D possibly TRBD1 on 6 matching bases. V lost 6 bases and J 2 bases, leaving 11 bases between the germline ends. Germline V gene data show CDR1 as SNHLY and CDR2 as FYNNEI. The CDR3 length is 13 residues. Written as DNA, the CDR3 is TGTGCCAGCAGACTGACAGGAACCTACGAGCAGTACTTC. It specifies CASRLTGTYEQYF.

This clonotype has a handful of counts. The chain is built from TRBV24-1 and TRBJ2-3; 11 nucleotides match TRBD2. This CDR3 has 19 amino acids. Germline V gene sequence: CDR1 KGHDR, CDR2 SFDVKD. V was clipped by 4 bases and J by 1 base; unmatched bases: 12. In nucleotides, the CDR3 is TGTGCCACCAGTGACCGTAGCGGGAGGGGACGTATAGGCACAGATACGCAGTATTTT. Its protein is CATSDRSGRGRIGTDTQYF.

J is TRBJ2-5 and V is TRBV2, with D maybe TRBD2 (5 bases). The CDR3 totals 12 residues. Germline V gene lookup returns CDR1 SNHLY and CDR2 FYNNEI. Between the trimmed V and J ends, which lost 6 bases and 7 bases, there was a span of 12 bases. Here the CDR3 DNA reads TGTGCCAGCAGAGAGGGATTCGGGACCCAGTACTTC. Its protein is CASREGFGTQYF.

The chain couples TRBV6-2 or TRBV6-3 to TRBJ2-4, with D tentatively TRBD2 (6 bases). Trimming removed 2 bases from V and 0 bases from J, with 26 bases in between. The CDR3 is 21 residues long. Germline CDR1 and CDR2: MNHEY and SVGEGT. CDR3 region: CASSYLTPGLILNLAKNIQYF. The CDR3 coding sequence is TGTGCCAGCAGTTACCTGACTCCGGGACTGATACTCAATTTAGCCAAAAACATTCAGTACTTC.

The V call is TRBV20-1, the J call TRBJ2-5; 8 bases map to TRBD2. CDR3 size: 14 residues. Looked up from germline, CDR1 is DFQATT and CDR2 is SNEGSKA (reference sequence). J was trimmed by 1 base and V by 3 bases; bases with no gene match: 4. The CDR3 here is CSASSGASQETQYF. In DNA form, the CDR3 reads TGCAGTGCTAGTAGCGGGGCCAGCCAAGAGACCCAGTACTTC.

J is TRBJ2-5 and V is TRBV10-3; TRBD2 aligns across 8 bases. Germline CDR1 ENHRY, CDR2 SYGVKD. The CDR3 is 14 amino acids. With V trimmed by 5 bases and J by 4 bases, 6 bases remained unmatched. The DNA of the CDR3 is TGTGCCATCAGTCCCACGGGAGGGCGAGAGACCCAGTACTTC. Encoded protein: CAISPTGGRETQYF.

The rearrangement uses TRBV6-5 and TRBJ2-1, with 9 positions matching TRBD2. The length of the CDR3 is 16 residues. Germline V lookup: CDR1 MNHEY, CDR2 SVGAGI. V lost 0 bases and J lost 11; bases outside the gene matches: 11. CDR3 in amino acids: CASSYSSGSGRNKQFF. For the CDR3, the DNA is TGTGCCAGCAGTTACTCTAGCGGGAGTGGGCGGAATAAGCAGTTCTTC.

This clonotype showed up just a few times. The chain joins TRBV20-1 to TRBJ2-2, with 9 bases lining up with TRBD1. Trimming cost V 5 bases and J 6 bases; bases outside gene matches: 10. Germline-derived CDR1 and CDR2 are DFQATT and SNEGSKA (reference sequence). The CDR3 is made up of 15 amino acids. This CDR3 is CSAPGQGARAGELFF. DNA for the CDR3: TGCAGTGCTCCGGGACAGGGCGCTAGGGCCGGGGAGCTGTTTTTT.

This clonotype was observed many times. The chain carries TRBV27 and TRBJ2-7; 8 nucleotides align to TRBD2. Germline CDR1 reads MNHEY; CDR2 reads SMNVEV (reference sequence). The CDR3 has 15 residues. V lost 4 bases and J lost 2; bases outside the gene matches: 7. This chain's CDR3 is CASSSVDGGAYEQYF. The CDR3 nucleotides read TGTGCCAGCAGTTCAGTGGACGGGGGGGCCTACGAGCAGTACTTC.